The T cell receptor beta chain under discussion was sequenced for a study of CD8 T cells in Susac syndrome. The length of the CDR3 is 16 residues. Germline CDR1 and CDR2: DFQATT and SNEGSKA (reference sequence). V shed 0 bases and J shed 0 bases, with 14 bases lying between them. RNA in amounts of roughly 0.5 to 1 ug was reverse transcribed with random hexamers. TCRdb reprocessed the immunoSEQ multiplex PCR reads with MiXCR, giving one entry per CDR3 protein. The sample includes some 110,000 distinct CDR3 sequences, approximately 94% of them seen just once. V and J are TRBV20-1 and TRBJ1-1; D remains ambiguous. The receptor's source is a human donor with Susac syndrome. The sequencing input was CD8+ T cells from PBMCs. CDR3 residues: CSARDTHLLMNTEAFF. The CDR3 DNA sequence: TGCAGTGCTAGAGATACCCACTTACTCATGAACACTGAAGCTTTCTTT.